These 24 T cell receptor beta chains came from one sample sequenced in a study of T cell repertoires in cytomegalovirus infection. TCRdb used MiXCR to reprocess the reads, holding one entry per CDR3 protein. The data contain around 710,000 distinct CDR3 sequences, about 28% of them singletons. No antigen is known for these receptors. Sample: cultured CD8+ T cells from PBMCs, taken from culture after CMV antigen stimulation. All receptors come from a human donor in good health (CMV status not recorded). Some clones in this sample may be carry-over from other donors' samples.

J is TRBJ2-7 and V is TRBV10-3, with D tentatively TRBD2 (6 bases). The V gene lost 6 bases and the J gene lost 5 bases, with 11 bases spanning the gap. CDR1 ENHRY and CDR2 SYGVKD come from the germline V gene. The CDR3 is 12 amino acids. The CDR3 DNA is TGTGCCATCAGGGTGAGGGAGGACGAGCAGTACTTC. Residues: CAIRVREDEQYF.

V gene TRBV7-9 combines with J gene TRBJ2-7; TRBD1 matches 9 bases. The germline CDR1 and CDR2 sequences are SEHNR and FQNEAQ (reference sequence). Losses at the gene ends were 4 bases for V and 3 bases for J; bases not matched to a gene: 19. CDR3 length: 19 residues. Here the CDR3 DNA reads TGTGCCAGCAGCTCGTATGCGGGACAGGGAAAATTCCCCAGCTACGAGCAGTACTTC. Amino acids: CASSSYAGQGKFPSYEQYF.

For this clonotype: A much larger clone sits a single nucleotide away, making a read error possible. The gene calls are TRBV20-1 and TRBJ1-6; D is uncertain. The CDR3 length is 16 residues. CDR1 is DFQATT, CDR2 SNEGSKA, per germline (reference sequence). CDR3 region: CIARRRVGSYNSPLHF. The CDR3 bases are TGCATTGCTAGAAGGAGGGTAGGATCCTATAATTCACCCCTCCACTTT.

This clonotype was counted ten times or more. The chain employs TRBV7-8 and TRBJ1-4; no reliable D call. Trimming took off 5 bases at V and 5 bases at J, with 15 bases between the two ends. This CDR3 has 15 amino acids. CDR1 is SGHVS and CDR2 is FQNEAQ in the germline V gene. The chain's CDR3 is CASSESTGGNEKLFF. For the CDR3, the DNA is TGTGCCAGCAGCGAGAGTACGGGTGGGAATGAAAAACTGTTTTTT.

This chain connects TRBV6-4 to TRBJ1-2; D is unclear. Germline V gene data show CDR1 as MRHNA and CDR2 as SNTAGT. This CDR3 region has 13 residues. V lost 3 bases and J 2 bases, leaving 7 bases between the germline ends. The CDR3: CASSDGPNYGYTF. In DNA, the CDR3 is TGTGCCAGCAGTGATGGCCCCAACTATGGCTACACCTTC.

The sample holds many counts of this clonotype. CDR3 coding DNA: TGTGCCAGCAGCGTCAACAGGGGTAGCAATCAGCCCCAGCATTTT. It specifies CASSVNRGSNQPQHF. The chain employs TRBV7-2 and TRBJ1-5; TRBD1 aligns across 7 bases. The CDR3 consists of 15 residues. Germline CDR1 and CDR2: SGHTA and FQGNSA. V dropped 5 bases and J dropped 0; count of bases not matched to a gene: 4.

This clonotype was recorded once. This sequence joins TRBV27 and TRBJ2-3, with 13 nucleotides matching TRBD2. J lost 8 bases, V lost 4 bases, and 6 bases had no gene match. Germline V CDR1 and CDR2: MNHEY, SMNVEV (reference sequence). The CDR3 has 15 residues. CDR3 protein: CASSSEGLAGLTQYF. As DNA, the CDR3 is TGTGCCAGCAGTTCTGAGGGACTAGCGGGGCTTACGCAGTATTTT.

The gene calls are TRBV5-6 and TRBJ2-1, with TRBD2 as a possible D gene (5 bases). There are 15 residues in the CDR3. Per germline, CDR1 SGHDT and CDR2 YYEEEE. The V end was cut by 1 base, the J end by 7 bases, with 15 bases between. CDR3 bases: TGTGCCAGCAGCTTGAGTCGCAGAGGGAAAAATGAGCAGTTCTTC. Residues: CASSLSRRGKNEQFF.

The genes are TRBV4-1 and TRBJ1-1; 7 positions match TRBD1. Losses at the gene ends were 4 bases for V and 1 base for J; bases not matched to a gene: 6. Looked up from germline, CDR1 is MGHRA and CDR2 is YSYEKL. CDR3 size: 15 residues. CDR3 nucleotide sequence: TGCGCCAGCAGCCTCTTCAGGGGGGCGAACACTGAAGCTTTCTTT. Protein sequence: CASSLFRGANTEAFF.

This clonotype was counted only a few times. This chain uses TRBV12-3 or TRBV12-4 with TRBJ2-7; D unresolved. This CDR3 is built from 18 residues. Trimming cost V 5 bases and J 2 bases, with 25 bases left between them. This chain's CDR3 is CASSPTHPASLSAYEQYF. The CDR3 nucleotides are TGTGCCAGCAGTCCTACCCACCCGGCTAGTCTCTCGGCCTACGAGCAGTACTTC.

This clonotype was observed at least ten times. The chain couples TRBV19 to TRBJ1-5; D not resolved. Germline V gives CDR1 LNHDA, CDR2 SQIVND (reference sequence). The length of the CDR3 is 14 residues. The ends were cut back, 10 bases at V and 0 bases at J, with 13 bases in the middle. CDR3 sequence: CATEGLFSNQPQHF. In DNA form, the CDR3 reads TGTGCCACCGAGGGTTTATTTAGCAATCAGCCCCAGCATTTT.

The chain links TRBV7-9 to TRBJ2-7, with D uncertain. The CDR3 loop spans 13 amino acids. Trimming took 5 bases from V and 4 from J, leaving 12 bases between them. Germline V gene data show CDR1 as SEHNR and CDR2 as FQNEAQ (reference sequence). The CDR3 here is CASSDPLGYEQYF. The CDR3 DNA reads as TGTGCCAGCAGCGACCCCCTGGGGTACGAGCAGTACTTC.

The chain employs TRBV4-1 and TRBJ1-2, with D possibly being TRBD1 (5 bases). This CDR3 spans 17 amino acids. V lost 2 bases and J 0 bases, leaving 16 bases between the germline ends. CDR1 MGHRA and CDR2 YSYEKL come from the germline V gene. DNA of the CDR3: TGCGCCAGCAGCCAATACCGTAACCAGGGAGCTAACTATGGCTACACCTTC. Its protein is CASSQYRNQGANYGYTF.

This clonotype was picked up a small number of times. The chain links TRBV5-1 to TRBJ2-7; TRBD1 matches 7 bases. Germline-derived CDR1 and CDR2 are SGHRS and YFSETQ. After removal of 0 bases from V and 3 bases from J, the junction contained 3 bases not matched to a gene. CDR3 length: 14 amino acids. CDR3 sequence: CASSLAGTVYEQYF. The CDR3 DNA sequence: TGCGCCAGCAGCTTGGCGGGGACAGTCTACGAGCAGTACTTC.

The chain couples TRBV7-4 to TRBJ1-6; D is unresolved. V lost 3 bases and J 7 bases, leaving 4 bases between the germline ends. The CDR3 contains 12 residues. From germline, CDR1 is SGHVT and CDR2 SQSDAQ. CDR3 residues: CASSFPNSPLHF. CDR3 bases: TGTGCCAGCAGCTTCCCGAATTCACCCCTCCACTTT.

This clonotype was counted only a few times. The J gene is TRBJ2-3, the V gene TRBV7-8, with TRBD2 identical over 9 bases. The CDR3 contains 15 residues. Per germline, CDR1 SGHVS and CDR2 FQNEAQ. The V segment lost 5 bases and the J segment 4 bases; nucleotides outside the gene matches: 7. CDR3 residues: CASSISGGGADTQYF. In nucleotides, the CDR3 is TGTGCCAGCAGCATTAGCGGGGGAGGGGCAGATACGCAGTATTTT.

The V gene is TRBV5-4, the J gene TRBJ2-2; either TRBD1 or TRBD2 may fit D (5 bases each). Trimming pared 7 bases from V and 2 bases from J, leaving 12 bases between. Germline values: CDR1 SGHNT, CDR2 YYREEE (reference sequence). The CDR3 extends over 14 amino acids. CDR3 sequence reads: CASETGTNTGELFF. The CDR3 DNA is TGTGCCAGCGAAACCGGGACCAACACCGGGGAGCTGTTTTTT.

This chain joins TRBV2 and TRBJ2-1, with 12 positions matching TRBD1. From germline, CDR1 is SNHLY and CDR2 FYNNEI. V was clipped by 6 bases and J by 7 bases; unmatched bases: 13. The CDR3 sequence is 17 residues long. This chain's CDR3 is CASSFSPGQGAKNEQFF. DNA of the CDR3: TGTGCCAGCAGCTTTAGTCCGGGACAGGGGGCTAAGAATGAGCAGTTCTTC.

In the case of this clonotype: The conserved closing phenylalanine or tryptophan is absent in this CDR3, likely reflecting a read error. The rearrangement uses TRBV5-5 and TRBJ1-1, with a weak D call TRBD1 (6 bases). The CDR3 loop spans 13 amino acids. The ends were cut back, 5 bases at V and 5 bases at J, with 13 bases in the middle. In germline, CDR1 is SGHKS, CDR2 YYEKEE (reference sequence). CDR3 sequence reads: CASSLDRGTEAFL. CDR3 nucleotides: TGTGCCAGCAGTTTAGATAGGGGGACTGAAGCTTTCTTA.

CDR3 bases: TGTGCCAGTAGTATAAGCCCAGGGGGCCTGAACACTGAAGCTTTCTTT. Its translation: CASSISPGGLNTEAFF. This sequence joins TRBV19 and TRBJ1-1; 8 bases agree with TRBD1. This CDR3 is built from 16 residues. Germline-derived CDR1 and CDR2 are LNHDA and SQIVND (reference sequence). With 2 bases clipped from V and 0 bases from J, the junction kept 5 bases outside the gene matches.

This clonotype showed up many times. This CDR3 reads CASSQGGGTYNEQFF. Written as DNA, the CDR3 is TGTGCCAGCAGTCAAGGCGGGGGGACCTACAATGAGCAGTTCTTC. V and J are TRBV6-1 and TRBJ2-1; 8 bases match TRBD2. The CDR3 has 15 residues. The trim removed 5 bases at V and 2 bases at J, leaving 5 bases unmatched. In germline, CDR1 is MNHNS, CDR2 SASEGT.

This rearrangement joins TRBV7-9 to TRBJ2-3, with D tentatively TRBD1 (6 bases). The CDR3 length is 15 residues. CDR1 and CDR2 from the germline V gene are SEHNR and FQNEAQ (reference sequence). The V gene lost 5 bases and the J gene lost 4 bases, with 16 bases spanning the gap. In DNA, the CDR3 is TGTGCCAGCAGCGTATCCAGGGGTAACGCAGATACGCAGTATTTT. Translating gives CASSVSRGNADTQYF.

This sequence joins TRBV6-1 and TRBJ2-7, with D tentatively TRBD1 (5 bases). Germline CDR1 is MNHNS and CDR2 is SASEGT. Trimming shortened V by 6 bases and J by 1 base, and 28 bases separated the two germline ends. This CDR3 contains 19 residues. The CDR3 here is CASSPRAGQGPQVSYEQYF. In DNA, the CDR3 is TGTGCCAGCAGCCCCAGGGCAGGGCAAGGGCCACAGGTATCCTACGAGCAGTACTTC.

This clonotype was detected once. The chain recombines TRBV7-9 with TRBJ1-2; D may be TRBD1 (6 bases). This CDR3 region has 15 residues. Trimming pared 5 bases from V and 5 bases from J, leaving 18 bases between. Germline V CDR1 and CDR2: SEHNR, FQNEAQ (reference sequence). CDR3 nucleotide sequence: TGTGCCAGCAGCCCCCCTGACAGGCTCTCATATGGCTACACCTTC. This translates into CASSPPDRLSYGYTF.